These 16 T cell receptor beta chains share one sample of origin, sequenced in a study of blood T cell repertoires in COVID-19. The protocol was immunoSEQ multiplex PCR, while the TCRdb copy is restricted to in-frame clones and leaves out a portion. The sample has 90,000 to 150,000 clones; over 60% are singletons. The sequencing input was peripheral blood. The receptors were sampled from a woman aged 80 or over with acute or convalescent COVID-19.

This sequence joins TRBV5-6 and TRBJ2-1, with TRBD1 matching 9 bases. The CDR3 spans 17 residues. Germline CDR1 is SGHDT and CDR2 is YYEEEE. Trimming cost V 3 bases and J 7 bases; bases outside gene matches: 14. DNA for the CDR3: TGTGCCAGCAGCTCCGACAGGGGGTTCTCGGGGAGGAATGAGCAGTTCTTC. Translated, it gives CASSSDRGFSGRNEQFF.

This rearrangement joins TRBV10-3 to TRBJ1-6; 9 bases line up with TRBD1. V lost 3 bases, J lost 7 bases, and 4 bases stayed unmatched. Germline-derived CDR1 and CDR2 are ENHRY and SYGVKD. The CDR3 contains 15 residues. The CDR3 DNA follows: TGTGCCATCAGTGAACAGGGGGCTGGGAATTCACCCCTCCACTTT. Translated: CAISEQGAGNSPLHF.

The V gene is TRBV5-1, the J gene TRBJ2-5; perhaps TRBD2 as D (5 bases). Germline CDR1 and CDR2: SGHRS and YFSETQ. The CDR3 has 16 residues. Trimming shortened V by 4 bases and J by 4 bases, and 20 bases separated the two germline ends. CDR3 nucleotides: TGCGCCAGCAGCCCCCTGGGCGCGGGTATATCAGAGACCCAGTACTTC. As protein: CASSPLGAGISETQYF.

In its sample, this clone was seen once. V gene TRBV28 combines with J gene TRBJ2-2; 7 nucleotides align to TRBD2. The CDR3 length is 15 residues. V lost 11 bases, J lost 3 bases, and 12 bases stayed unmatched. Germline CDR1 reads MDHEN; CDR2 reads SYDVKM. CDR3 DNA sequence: TGTGCCGCCCAAACGGGGGGAGGGGACACCGGGGAGCTGTTTTTT. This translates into CAAQTGGGDTGELFF.

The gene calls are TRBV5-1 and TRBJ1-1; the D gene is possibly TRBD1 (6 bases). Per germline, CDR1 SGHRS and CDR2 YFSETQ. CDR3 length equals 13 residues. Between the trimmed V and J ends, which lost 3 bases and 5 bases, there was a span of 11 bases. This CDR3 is CASSSTGFTEAFF. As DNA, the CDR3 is TGCGCCAGCAGCTCTACAGGGTTTACTGAAGCTTTCTTT.

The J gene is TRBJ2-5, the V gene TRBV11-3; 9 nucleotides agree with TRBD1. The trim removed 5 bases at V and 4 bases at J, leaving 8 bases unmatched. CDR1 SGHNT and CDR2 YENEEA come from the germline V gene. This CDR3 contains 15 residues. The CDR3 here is CASSPGTGLVETQYF. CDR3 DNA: TGTGCCAGCAGCCCTGGGACAGGGTTGGTAGAGACCCAGTACTTC.

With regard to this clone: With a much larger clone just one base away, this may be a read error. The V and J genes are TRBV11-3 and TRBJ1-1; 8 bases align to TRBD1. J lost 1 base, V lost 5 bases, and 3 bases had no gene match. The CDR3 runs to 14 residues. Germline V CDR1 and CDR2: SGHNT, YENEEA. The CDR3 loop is CASSPGQGNTEAFF. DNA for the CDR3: TGTGCCAGCAGCCCAGGACAGGGGAACACTGAAGCTTTCTTT.

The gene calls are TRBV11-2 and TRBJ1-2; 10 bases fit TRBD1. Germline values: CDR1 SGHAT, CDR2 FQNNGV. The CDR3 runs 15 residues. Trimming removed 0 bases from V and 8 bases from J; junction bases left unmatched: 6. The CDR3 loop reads CASSLDQLTGGGYTF. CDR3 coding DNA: TGTGCCAGCAGCTTAGACCAATTGACAGGGGGCGGCTACACCTTC. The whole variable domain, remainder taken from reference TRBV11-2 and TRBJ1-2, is EAGVAQSPRYKIIEKRQSVAFWCNPISGHATLYWYQQILGQGPKLLIQFQNNGVVDDSQLPKDRFSAERLKGVDSTLKIQPAKLEDSAVYLCASSLDQLTGGGYTFGSGTRLTVV.

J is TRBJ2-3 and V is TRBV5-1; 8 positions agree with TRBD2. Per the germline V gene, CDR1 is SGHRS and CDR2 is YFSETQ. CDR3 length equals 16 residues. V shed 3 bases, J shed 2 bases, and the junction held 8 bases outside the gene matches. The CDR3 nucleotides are TGCGCCAGCAGCTCGGGGGCTAGCGGGTTCACAGATACGCAGTATTTT. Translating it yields CASSSGASGFTDTQYF.

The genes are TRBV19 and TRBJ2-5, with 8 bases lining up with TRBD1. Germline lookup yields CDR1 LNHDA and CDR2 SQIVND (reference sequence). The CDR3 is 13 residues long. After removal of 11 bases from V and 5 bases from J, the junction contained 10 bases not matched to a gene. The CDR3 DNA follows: TGTGCCTCTGGACAGGGCGTTCAGGAGACCCAGTACTTC. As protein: CASGQGVQETQYF. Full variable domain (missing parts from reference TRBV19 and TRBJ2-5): DGGITQSPKYLFRKEGQNVTLSCEQNLNHDAMYWYRQDPGQGLRLIYYSQIVNDFQKGDIAEGYSVSREKKESFPLTVTSAQKNPTAFYLCASGQGVQETQYFGPGTRLLVL.

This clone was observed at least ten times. The CDR3 sequence: CASSQYLSGSTNYGYTF. In DNA, the CDR3 is TGCGCCAGCAGCCAATACCTATCCGGGTCCACTAACTATGGCTACACCTTC. The rearrangement uses TRBV4-1 and TRBJ1-2; no clear D. The CDR3 length is 17 residues. Deletions cut 2 bases from V and 0 bases from J, with 16 bases between. CDR1 is MGHRA and CDR2 is YSYEKL in the germline V gene.

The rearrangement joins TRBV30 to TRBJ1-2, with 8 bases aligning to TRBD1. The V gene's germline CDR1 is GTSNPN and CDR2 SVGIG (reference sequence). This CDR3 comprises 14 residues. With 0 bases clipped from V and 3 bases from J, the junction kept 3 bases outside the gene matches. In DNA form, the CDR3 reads TGTGCCTGGAGTGTAGGCAGGGGGCACTATGGCTACACCTTC. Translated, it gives CAWSVGRGHYGYTF.

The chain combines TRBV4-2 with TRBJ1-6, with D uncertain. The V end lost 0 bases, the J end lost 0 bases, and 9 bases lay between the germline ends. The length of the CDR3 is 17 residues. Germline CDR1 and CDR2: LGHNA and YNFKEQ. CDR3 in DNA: TGTGCCAGCAGCCAAGATCCCGGGAACTCCTATAATTCACCCCTCCACTTT. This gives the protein CASSQDPGNSYNSPLHF.

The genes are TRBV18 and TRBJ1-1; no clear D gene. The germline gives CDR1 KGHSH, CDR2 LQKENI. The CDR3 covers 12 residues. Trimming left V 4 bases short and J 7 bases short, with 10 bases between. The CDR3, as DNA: TGTGCCAGCTCACTTACAGCAGTTGAAGCTTTCTTT. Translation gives CASSLTAVEAFF.

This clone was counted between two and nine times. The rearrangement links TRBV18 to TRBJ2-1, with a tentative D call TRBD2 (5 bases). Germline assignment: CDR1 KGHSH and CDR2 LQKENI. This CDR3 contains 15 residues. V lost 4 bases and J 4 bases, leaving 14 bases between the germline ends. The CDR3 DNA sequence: TGTGCCAGCTCACGCGCGGGTACTCGGTACAATGAGCAGTTCTTC. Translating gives CASSRAGTRYNEQFF. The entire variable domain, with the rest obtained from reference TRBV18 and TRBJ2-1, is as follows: NAGVMQNPRHLVRRRGQEARLRCSPMKGHSHVYWYRQLPEEGLKFMVYLQKENIIDESGMPKERFSAEFPKEGPSILRIQQVVRGDSAAYFCASSRAGTRYNEQFFGPGTRLTVL.

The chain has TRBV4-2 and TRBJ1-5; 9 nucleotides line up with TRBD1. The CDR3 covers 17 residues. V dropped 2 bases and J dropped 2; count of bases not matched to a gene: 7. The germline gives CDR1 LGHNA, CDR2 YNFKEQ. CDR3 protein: CASSQNWGDRGNQPQHF. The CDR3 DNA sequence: TGTGCCAGCAGCCAAAACTGGGGGGACAGGGGCAATCAGCCCCAGCATTTT.